These 5 T cell receptor beta chains came from one sample sequenced in a study of OX40 agonist ivuxolimab in advanced cancers. The repertoire was sequenced with immunoSEQ multiplex PCR; TCRdb's copy has only in-frame clones and lacks some. The sample has tens of thousands of clones; roughly 77% are singletons. Sequences were derived from CD4+ or CD8+ T cells sorted from blood, sampled in a trial of the OX40 agonist ivuxolimab. The receptors come from an adult with an advanced solid tumor such as melanoma, head and neck, liver or kidney cancer.

The chain has TRBV6-1 and TRBJ1-4; D possibly corresponds to TRBD1 (6 bases). CDR1 is MNHNS and CDR2 is SASEGT in the germline V gene. The CDR3 spans 14 residues. With 5 bases removed from V and 4 bases from J, the gap between germline ends came to 11 bases. The CDR3 reads CASSQQGINEKLFF. CDR3 DNA: TGTGCCAGCAGTCAACAGGGAATTAATGAAAAACTGTTTTTT.

V is TRBV18 and J is TRBJ2-1; 12 bases line up with TRBD1. The ends lost 5 bases at V and 7 bases at J; junction bases unmatched: 12. In germline, CDR1 is KGHSH, CDR2 LQKENI. CDR3 size: 17 residues. CDR3 DNA: TGTGCCAGCTCAAGAACCCCGGGACAGGGGGCACAAAATGAGCAGTTCTTC. Its protein product is CASSRTPGQGAQNEQFF.

CDR3 nucleotide sequence: TGTGCCAGCAGCTCCATCGGACTAGCTGTGATGTCCTACGAGCAGTACTTC. Encoded protein: CASSSIGLAVMSYEQYF. V gene TRBV7-6 combines with J gene TRBJ2-7, with 8 positions matching TRBD2. This CDR3 spans 17 amino acids. The germline gives CDR1 SGHVS, CDR2 FNYEAQ. Trimming took 4 bases from V and 1 from J; bases not matched to a gene: 12.

This chain connects TRBV7-9 to TRBJ1-4; D gene unclear. The CDR3 extends over 14 amino acids. Trimming stripped 5 bases from V and 5 bases from J, with 12 bases between. Germline assignment: CDR1 SEHNR and CDR2 FQNEAQ (reference sequence). This chain's CDR3 is CASSPRQSNEKLFF. The CDR3 coding sequence is TGTGCCAGCAGCCCCCGGCAGTCCAATGAAAAACTGTTTTTT. The complete variable domain, with remaining parts taken from reference TRBV7-9 and TRBJ1-4, reads DTGVSQNPRHKITKRGQNVTFRCDPISEHNRLYWYRQTLGQGPEFLTYFQNEAQLEKSRLLSDRFSAERPKGSFSTLEIQRTEQGDSAMYLCASSPRQSNEKLFFGSGTQLSVL.

This clone was counted only a few times. The V and J genes are TRBV19 and TRBJ1-4; D is unresolved. V dropped 1 base and J dropped 5 bases, with 8 bases sitting between them. The germline gives CDR1 LNHDA, CDR2 SQIVND (reference sequence). This CDR3 spans 14 amino acids. CDR3 region: CASSIGSQNEKLFF. The CDR3 DNA sequence: TGTGCCAGTAGTATAGGGTCCCAAAATGAAAAACTGTTTTTT.